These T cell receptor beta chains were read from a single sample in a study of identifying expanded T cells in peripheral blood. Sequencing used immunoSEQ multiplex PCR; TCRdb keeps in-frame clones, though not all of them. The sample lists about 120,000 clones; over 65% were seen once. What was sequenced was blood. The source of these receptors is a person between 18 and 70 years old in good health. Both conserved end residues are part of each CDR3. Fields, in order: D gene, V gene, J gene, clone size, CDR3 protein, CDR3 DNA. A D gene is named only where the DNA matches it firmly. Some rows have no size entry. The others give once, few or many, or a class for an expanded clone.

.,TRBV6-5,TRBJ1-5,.,CASSRTILQPQHF,TGTGCCAGCAGTAGGACAATCTTACAGCCCCAGCATTTT
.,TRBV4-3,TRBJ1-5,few,CASSQERWNQPQHF,TGCGCCAGCAGCCAAGAAAGGTGGAATCAGCCCCAGCATTTT
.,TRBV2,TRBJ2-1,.,CASRDRSEDNEQFF,TGTGCCAGCAGGGATAGGAGCGAGGACAATGAGCAGTTCTTC
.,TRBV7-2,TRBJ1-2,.,CASSLGFGGYTF,TGTGCCAGCAGCTTAGGGTTCGGCGGCTACACCTTC
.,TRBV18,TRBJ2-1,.,CASSVTGDSYNEQFF,TGTGCCAGCTCAGTAACAGGTGACTCCTACAATGAGCAGTTCTTC
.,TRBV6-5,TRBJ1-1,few,CASSLQGHTEAFF,TGTGCCAGCAGCTTACAGGGTCACACTGAAGCTTTCTTT
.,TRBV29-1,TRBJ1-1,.,CSVVIRAPEAFF,TGCAGCGTTGTGATAAGGGCCCCTGAAGCTTTCTTT
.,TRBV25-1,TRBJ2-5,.,CASTRTGIETQYF,TGTGCCAGCACCCGAACAGGGATCGAGACCCAGTACTTC
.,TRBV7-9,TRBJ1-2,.,CASSSTRDGNYGYTF,TGTGCCAGCAGCTCTACCCGGGACGGGAACTATGGCTACACCTTC
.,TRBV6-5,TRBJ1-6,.,CASSRFSRTPLHF,TGTGCCAGCAGTAGGTTTTCAAGGACACCCCTCCACTTT
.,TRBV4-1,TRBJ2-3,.,CASSQAVGGTDTQYF,TGCGCCAGCAGCCAAGCAGTAGGGGGGACAGATACGCAGTATTTT
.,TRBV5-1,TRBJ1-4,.,CASSFQTNSNEKLFF,TGCGCCAGCAGCTTCCAAACCAATTCTAATGAAAAACTGTTTTTT
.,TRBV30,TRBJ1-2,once,CAWTGLQSGYTF,TGTGCCTGGACAGGGCTTCAAAGCGGCTACACCTTC
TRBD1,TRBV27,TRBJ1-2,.,CASSKQGAVANYGYTF,TGTGCCAGCAGCAAACAGGGGGCAGTAGCTAACTATGGCTACACCTTC
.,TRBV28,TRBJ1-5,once,CASSLAPQPQHF,TGTGCCAGCAGTTTAGCTCCTCAGCCCCAGCATTTT
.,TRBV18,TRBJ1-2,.,CASSSGRDKRPSRAYGYTF,TGTGCCAGCTCATCCGGGCGGGACAAGAGACCGTCTAGGGCCTATGGCTACACCTTC
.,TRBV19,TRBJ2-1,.,CASSITLFNEQFF,TGTGCCAGTAGTATAACGCTATTTAATGAGCAGTTCTTC
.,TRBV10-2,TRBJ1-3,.,CASSEGRGDSGNTIYF,TGCGCCAGCAGTGAGGGGCGGGGGGACTCTGGAAACACCATATATTTT
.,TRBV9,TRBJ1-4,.,CASSVGGAPGTNEKLFF,TGTGCCAGCAGCGTAGGCGGGGCGCCTGGGACTAATGAAAAACTGTTTTTT
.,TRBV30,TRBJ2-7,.,CAWGALSSYEQYF,TGTGCCTGGGGGGCTCTTAGCTCCTACGAGCAGTACTTC
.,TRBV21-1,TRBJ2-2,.,CASSKVRGTGGHTGELFF,TGTGCCAGCAGCAAAGTGAGGGGTACAGGGGGCCACACCGGGGAGCTGTTTTTT
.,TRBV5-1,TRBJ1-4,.,CASSLAISLNEKLFF,TGCGCCAGCAGCTTGGCTATCAGCCTGAATGAAAAACTGTTTTTT
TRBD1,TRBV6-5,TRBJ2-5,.,CATIYRGRLVQETQYF,TGTGCCACCATTTACAGGGGGCGCTTGGTTCAAGAGACCCAGTACTTC
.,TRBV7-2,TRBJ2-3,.,CASSPNTDTQYF,TGTGCCAGCAGCCCTAACACAGATACGCAGTATTTT
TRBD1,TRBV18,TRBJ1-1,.,CASSPLRQGGTEAFF,TGTGCCAGCTCACCTTTACGCCAGGGGGGCACTGAAGCTTTCTTT
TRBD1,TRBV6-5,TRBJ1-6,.,CASNPDRVRSPLHF,TGTGCCAGCAACCCCGACAGGGTTAGGTCACCCCTCCACTTT
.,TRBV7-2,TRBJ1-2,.,CASSSRDYGYTF,TGTGCCAGCAGCTCGCGGGACTATGGCTACACCTTC
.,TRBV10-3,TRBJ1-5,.,CAIRGQSNQPQHF,TGTGCCATCCGAGGACAATCTAATCAGCCCCAGCATTTT
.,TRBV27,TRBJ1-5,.,CASSLAGGQPQHF,TGTGCCAGCAGTTTGGCGGGTGGTCAGCCCCAGCATTTT
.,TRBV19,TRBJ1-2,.,CASTVGDFYGYTF,TGTGCCAGTACCGTAGGGGATTTCTATGGCTACACCTTC
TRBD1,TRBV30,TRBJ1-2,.,CAWSVASEGAYTF,TGTGCCTGGAGTGTAGCGTCAGAGGGGGCATACACCTTC
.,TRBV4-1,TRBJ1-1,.,CASSQDKGTEAFF,TGCGCCAGCAGCCAAGATAAAGGAACCGAAGCTTTCTTT
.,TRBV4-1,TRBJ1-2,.,CASSQAGWGAAGYTF,TGCGCCAGCAGCCAAGCTGGCTGGGGGGCTGCTGGCTACACCTTC
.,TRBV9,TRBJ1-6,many,CASSTGAGSPLHF,TGTGCCAGCAGCACGGGCGCGGGATCACCCCTCCACTTT
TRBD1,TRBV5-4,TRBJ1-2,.,CASSDLGTGYGYGYTF,TGTGCCAGTTCGGACCTCGGGACAGGGTACGGCTATGGCTACACCTTC
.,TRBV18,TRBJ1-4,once,CASPLIRREKLFF,TGTGCCAGCCCTCTTATTCGAAGGGAAAAACTGTTTTTT
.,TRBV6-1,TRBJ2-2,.,CASSLWGVGTGELFF,TGTGCCAGCAGTCTTTGGGGGGTTGGCACCGGGGAGCTGTTTTTT
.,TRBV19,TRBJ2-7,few,CASSIMDSSYEQYF,TGTGCCAGTAGTATAATGGACAGTTCCTACGAGCAGTACTTC
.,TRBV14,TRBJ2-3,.,CASRGAGTDTQYF,TGTGCCAGCAGAGGGGCAGGCACAGATACGCAGTATTTT
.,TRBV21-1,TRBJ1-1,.,CASSKACGTNTEAFF,TGTGCCAGCAGCAAAGCGTGCGGGACTAACACTGAAGCTTTCTTT
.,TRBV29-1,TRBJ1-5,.,CSVQGDQPQHF,TGCAGCGTGCAGGGAGATCAGCCCCAGCATTTT
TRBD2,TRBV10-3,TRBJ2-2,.,CAISDVAGDLWELFF,TGTGCCATCAGTGATGTAGCGGGGGATCTTTGGGAGCTGTTTTTT
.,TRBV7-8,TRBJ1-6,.,CASRPDRGQSYNSPLHF,TGTGCCAGCAGACCCGACCGGGGACAATCCTATAATTCACCCCTCCACTTT
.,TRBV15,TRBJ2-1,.,CATSRDKGGGNEQFF,TGTGCCACCAGCAGAGATAAGGGAGGGGGGAATGAGCAGTTCTTC
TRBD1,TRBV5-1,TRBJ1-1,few,CASSRDPGGTEAFF,TGCGCCAGCAGCAGGGATCCAGGGGGAACTGAAGCTTTCTTT
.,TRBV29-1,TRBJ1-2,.,CSVEDRGHWGYTF,TGCAGCGTTGAAGATCGAGGACACTGGGGCTACACCTTC
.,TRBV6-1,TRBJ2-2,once,CASTKPGRNTGELFF,TGTGCCAGCACCAAGCCGGGACGGAACACCGGGGAGCTGTTTTTT